These 5 T cell receptor beta chains originate from one sample sequenced in a study of blood T cell repertoires in COVID-19. The data were produced by immunoSEQ multiplex PCR, yet TCRdb's version contains in-frame clones alone and is incomplete. The repertoire holds 300,000 to 400,000 clones, with around 89% as singletons. Sample: PBMCs or T cells enriched from blood (not recorded which). These receptor sequences come from a woman younger than 45 with acute COVID-19.

The CDR3: CASSRTGAYDSNQPQHF. The CDR3 nucleotides are TGTGCCAGCAGCCGGACAGGGGCCTATGATAGCAATCAGCCCCAGCATTTT. The rearrangement joins TRBV7-2 to TRBJ1-5; 9 bases match TRBD1. Germline CDR1 SGHTA, CDR2 FQGNSA. The CDR3 spans 17 residues. J was trimmed by 0 bases and V by 5 bases; bases with no gene match: 8.

The chain has TRBV5-1 and TRBJ2-7, with D possibly matching TRBD2 (5 bases). The V end was cut by 0 bases, the J end by 4 bases, with 14 bases between. Germline CDR1 SGHRS, CDR2 YFSETQ. The CDR3 length is 15 residues. The CDR3 nucleotides are TGCGCCAGCAGCTTGGGCCTCGGGGAATTTTACGAGCAGTACTTC. The encoded protein is CASSLGLGEFYEQYF.

V usage is TRBV4-2 and J usage is TRBJ1-3, with a tentative D call TRBD1 (5 bases). This CDR3 comprises 13 residues. Germline V gene data show CDR1 as LGHNA and CDR2 as YNFKEQ. Deletions cut 0 bases from V and 11 bases from J, with 11 bases between. The CDR3 is CASSQDGAGAIYF. The CDR3 nucleotides read TGTGCCAGCAGCCAAGATGGGGCCGGTGCCATATATTTT.

This rearrangement joins TRBV10-3 to TRBJ2-7; 7 bases are a match to TRBD1. Germline CDR1 ENHRY, CDR2 SYGVKD. This CDR3 spans 13 amino acids. With 6 bases clipped from V and 2 bases from J, the junction kept 4 bases outside the gene matches. The CDR3 sequence is CAISRQGAYEQYF. The CDR3 DNA reads as TGTGCCATCAGCCGGCAGGGGGCCTACGAGCAGTACTTC.

This rearrangement joins TRBV19 to TRBJ1-5, with a weak D call TRBD1 (5 bases). CDR3 length: 15 amino acids. Germline V gives CDR1 LNHDA, CDR2 SQIVND (reference sequence). Trimming cost V 6 bases and J 9 bases, with 21 bases left between them. CDR3 sequence reads: CASRPGLEGLGPQHF. The CDR3 nucleotides are TGTGCCAGTAGGCCGGGACTGGAGGGTTTGGGGCCCCAGCATTTT.